These 28 T cell receptor beta chains came from one sample sequenced in a study of T-cell reconstitution after alpha-beta-depleted transplantation in children (dated by TCRdb to the mid-2010s). Receptor amplification or capture employed PCR. The run used an Illumina HiSeq 2500. TCR library preparation used molecular barcoding, with unique molecular identifiers applied to normalize quantification of the TCRbeta repertoire. TCRdb reanalyzed the raw reads on its own, using fastp at Q25 for trimming and MiXCR for clone calling, and kept in-frame beta chains. CDR3 protein sequences are deduplicated, and each keeps its most common genes and DNA. The sample table holds a few hundred thousand distinct CDR3 sequences, of which 11% were seen once. The ten largest clones take up 25% to 30% of the sample. The sample's treatment or condition label, decoded: allogeneic hematopoietic cell transplantation with graft depleted of TCRalphabeta T cells and CD19 B cells.

Sequenced material: PBMCs, taken before TCRalphabeta/CD19-depleted stem cell transplant. The receptors stem from a child under three years old with acute myeloid leukemia, due to receive a stem cell transplant.

This clonotype was recorded at least ten times. The chain uses TRBV7-2 and TRBJ2-1; no clear D. The CDR3 sequence is 15 residues long. From germline, CDR1 is SGHTA and CDR2 FQGNSA. V shed 3 bases and J shed 4 bases, with 13 bases lying between them. In DNA, the CDR3 is TGTGCCAGCAGCTTCCAAAGGAGCCTTTACAATGAGCAGTTCTTC. Encoded protein: CASSFQRSLYNEQFF.

Ten or more counts support this clonotype. The V gene is TRBV30, the J gene TRBJ2-3; D assignment may be TRBD1 or TRBD2 (6 bases each). The CDR3 runs to 14 residues. Germline assignment: CDR1 GTSNPN and CDR2 SVGIG (reference sequence). Trimming shortened V by 0 bases and J by 3 bases, and 10 bases separated the two germline ends. The CDR3: CAWSVGGGTDTQYF. DNA for the CDR3: TGTGCCTGGAGTGTAGGGGGAGGAACAGATACGCAGTATTTT.

This clonotype was picked up many times. The V gene is TRBV4-1, the J gene TRBJ1-2; no clear D gene. Germline lookup yields CDR1 MGHRA and CDR2 YSYEKL. This CDR3 is built from 13 residues. The V end lost 0 bases, the J end lost 7 bases, and 9 bases lay between the germline ends. The CDR3: CASSQDLGGGYTF. The DNA for the CDR3 is TGCGCCAGCAGCCAAGATCTTGGAGGTGGCTACACCTTC.

This clonotype has just a few counts. The chain couples TRBV10-1 to TRBJ2-7; possibly TRBD2 for D (5 bases). The length of the CDR3 is 16 residues. V gave up 5 bases and J gave up 3 bases, with 20 bases separating them. Germline lookup yields CDR1 WNHNN and CDR2 SYGVQD (reference sequence). DNA of the CDR3: TGCGCCAGCAGTCCAGGCACTTCGGGAAGCGACTACGAGCAGTACTTC. Translating it yields CASSPGTSGSDYEQYF.

This clonotype came up many times. This chain uses TRBV12-3 or TRBV12-4 with TRBJ1-1; D unclear. This CDR3 is 13 amino acids long. V lost 3 bases to trimming and J lost 0 bases, with 5 bases between them. CDR3 sequence: CASSFDLNTEAFF. The CDR3 DNA reads TGTGCCAGCAGTTTTGATCTGAACACTGAAGCTTTCTTT.

The sample holds many counts of this clonotype. This sequence joins TRBV18 and TRBJ2-2, with 8 bases matching TRBD2. The CDR3 length is 14 residues. Germline V gene sequence: CDR1 KGHSH, CDR2 LQKENI. V lost 6 bases to trimming and J lost 5 bases; unmatched junction nucleotides: 5. CDR3 coding DNA: TGTGCCAGCTCCGGGACTAGATGGACCGGGGAGCTGTTTTTT. Translating it yields CASSGTRWTGELFF.

V and J are TRBV11-2 and TRBJ2-1; 9 bases line up with TRBD2. V gave up 5 bases and J gave up 9 bases; unmatched junction bases: 11. The germline CDR1 and CDR2 sequences are SGHAT and FQNNGV. The CDR3 runs 15 residues. The CDR3 coding sequence is TGTGCCAGCAGCCGCCTAGCGGGGAGGAATGGTGAGCAGTTCTTC. This encodes CASSRLAGRNGEQFF.

In its sample, this clonotype was seen many times. The V gene is TRBV7-2, the J gene TRBJ1-1, with 8 bases identical to TRBD1. With V trimmed by 5 bases and J by 7 bases, 9 bases remained unmatched. Germline V lookup: CDR1 SGHTA, CDR2 FQGNSA. The CDR3 consists of 14 residues. The CDR3 region is CASSGTGGAIEAFF. The CDR3 region has the DNA TGTGCCAGCAGCGGAACAGGGGGAGCAATTGAAGCTTTCTTT.

This clonotype was picked up a small number of times. The chain recombines TRBV11-2 with TRBJ2-1; TRBD1 matches 7 bases. CDR1 and CDR2 from the germline V gene are SGHAT and FQNNGV. V lost 4 bases to trimming and J lost 4 bases; unmatched junction nucleotides: 16. The CDR3 is 18 residues long. The DNA of the CDR3 is TGTGCCAGCAGCTCGAGCCCCCTACAGGGGTTTCGGTACAATGAGCAGTTCTTC. This gives the protein CASSSSPLQGFRYNEQFF.

In this sample, this clonotype turned up many times. The rearrangement joins TRBV5-1 to TRBJ2-1; tentatively, D is TRBD1 or TRBD2 (5 bases each). Trimming pared 4 bases from V and 5 bases from J, leaving 16 bases between. CDR3 length: 15 residues. The germline V gene has CDR1 SGHRS and CDR2 YFSETQ. The CDR3: CASSLGTNPHNEQFF. The CDR3 DNA reads as TGCGCCAGCAGCCTCGGGACGAATCCCCACAATGAGCAGTTCTTC.

Many counts were recorded for this clonotype. The chain links TRBV5-1 to TRBJ1-2; possible D gene TRBD1, 6 bases. Between the trimmed V and J ends, which lost 3 bases and 4 bases, there was a span of 16 bases. This CDR3 region has 15 residues. Germline lookup yields CDR1 SGHRS and CDR2 YFSETQ. This CDR3 reads CASSYTYTGLYGYTF. The CDR3 coding sequence is TGCGCCAGCAGCTACACCTACACAGGGCTCTATGGCTACACCTTC.

This clonotype was seen repeatedly, ten times or more. This chain joins TRBV7-9 and TRBJ2-1; TRBD2 matches 12 bases. V lost 4 bases, J lost 13 bases, and 14 bases stayed unmatched. This CDR3 region has 16 residues. Germline CDR1 reads SEHNR; CDR2 reads FQNEAQ (reference sequence). This CDR3 reads CASSSLTSGGPYPQFF. CDR3 nucleotide sequence: TGTGCCAGCAGCTCACTGACTAGCGGGGGACCCTACCCCCAGTTCTTC.

In this sample, this clonotype turned up a few times. This rearrangement joins TRBV9 to TRBJ2-1, with D unclear. Germline CDR1 and CDR2: SGDLS and YYNGEE. This CDR3 has 11 amino acids. Between the trimmed V and J ends, which lost 3 bases and 8 bases, there was a span of 6 bases. DNA of the CDR3: TGTGCCAGCAGCGCCCGCGATGAGCAGTTCTTC. Its protein is CASSARDEQFF.

At least ten counts were recorded for this clonotype. The V call is TRBV5-1, the J call TRBJ2-4, with 9 positions matching TRBD2. This CDR3 is 18 amino acids long. V shed 4 bases and J 0 bases; nucleotides not matched to a gene: 11. Germline V CDR1 and CDR2: SGHRS, YFSETQ. The DNA for the CDR3 is TGCGCCAGCAGCACCGGGACTAGCTCCTATATAGCCAAAAACATTCAGTACTTC. As protein: CASSTGTSSYIAKNIQYF.

The chain recombines TRBV7-7 with TRBJ2-5, with 8 positions matching TRBD2. After removal of 5 bases from V and 4 bases from J, the junction contained 9 bases not matched to a gene. This CDR3 is built from 15 residues. Per the germline V gene, CDR1 is SSHAT and CDR2 is FNYEAQ (reference sequence). This CDR3 reads CASSQNSGTRETQYF. In DNA form, the CDR3 reads TGTGCCAGCAGCCAAAACTCCGGGACTAGAGAGACCCAGTACTTC. The variable domain in full, with the rest retrieved from reference TRBV7-7 and TRBJ2-5, is GAGVSQSPRYKVTKRGQDVTLRCDPISSHATLYWYQQALGQGPEFLTYFNYEAQPDKSGLPSDRFSAERPEGSISTLTIQRTEQRDSAMYRCASSQNSGTRETQYFGPGTRLLVL.

The table lists this clonotype with a few counts. The chain carries TRBV10-1 and TRBJ2-1; the D call may be TRBD1 or TRBD2 (5 bases each). CDR3 size: 11 residues. V was clipped by 6 bases and J by 15 bases, with 15 bases between them. Germline V gene sequence: CDR1 WNHNN, CDR2 SYGVQD (reference sequence). The chain's CDR3 is CASSHEGKWFF. DNA of the CDR3: TGCGCCAGCAGCCACGAGGGGAAGTGGTTCTTC.

This clonotype was seen repeatedly, ten times or more. The rearrangement joins TRBV9 to TRBJ1-1; the match to TRBD1 covers 7 bases. The CDR3 is made up of 15 amino acids. Unmatched junction bases numbered 5, after V lost 0 bases and J lost 3 bases. Germline V CDR1 and CDR2: SGDLS, YYNGEE. This CDR3 is CASSVAGTVDTEAFF. CDR3 bases: TGTGCCAGCAGCGTAGCAGGGACAGTTGACACTGAAGCTTTCTTT.

There are many counts of this clonotype. This chain links TRBV5-1 with TRBJ1-4; D ambiguous. V dropped 0 bases and J dropped 8 bases, with 11 bases sitting between them. Germline-derived CDR1 and CDR2 are SGHRS and YFSETQ. The CDR3 loop spans 14 amino acids. In nucleotides, the CDR3 is TGCGCCAGCAGCTTGGGTCAGGTATACGAAAAACTGTTTTTT. Translating gives CASSLGQVYEKLFF. The complete variable domain, with remaining parts taken from reference TRBV5-1 and TRBJ1-4, reads KAGVTQTPRYLIKTRGQQVTLSCSPISGHRSVSWYQQTPGQGLQFLFEYFSETQRNKGNFPGRFSGRQFSNSRSEMNVSTLELGDSALYLCASSLGQVYEKLFFGSGTQLSVL.

This clonotype showed up many times. The chain joins TRBV7-2 to TRBJ1-2; no clear D gene. V was cut by 1 base and J by 3 bases, with 9 bases left in between. Per germline, CDR1 SGHTA and CDR2 FQGNSA. The CDR3 consists of 14 residues. The CDR3 bases are TGTGCCAGCAGCTTAGTAGGAAACGACTATGGCTACACCTTC. Protein product: CASSLVGNDYGYTF.

As for this clonotype: Given a much more abundant clone one base away, this may be a read error. The V and J genes are TRBV20-1 and TRBJ2-3; D is uncertain. The CDR3 consists of 13 residues. Germline CDR1 DFQATT, CDR2 SNEGSKA (reference sequence). The CDR3, as DNA: TGCAGTGCTAGGATTGGACCCACAGATACGAAGTATTTT. This sequence encodes CSARIGPTDTKYF.

This clonotype was detected ten times or more. This chain uses TRBV5-5 with TRBJ2-2; D gene ambiguous. The V gene's germline CDR1 is SGHKS and CDR2 YYEKEE (reference sequence). This CDR3 has 18 amino acids. V was trimmed by 0 bases and J by 6 bases, leaving 21 bases between them. The CDR3 DNA reads TGTGCCAGCAGCTTGGCCCCAACACCTGATGGTAGTGCCGGGGAGCTGTTTTTT. Translating gives CASSLAPTPDGSAGELFF. Together with reference TRBV5-5 and TRBJ2-2, the CDR3 gives the full variable domain: DAGVTQSPTHLIKTRGQQVTLRCSPISGHKSVSWYQQVLGQGPQFIFQYYEKEERGRGNFPDRFSARQFPNYSSELNVNALLLGDSALYLCASSLAPTPDGSAGELFFGEGSRLTVL.

This clonotype appeared a few times. This chain uses TRBV11-3 with TRBJ2-7, with TRBD2 identical over 11 bases. The CDR3 length is 14 residues. J gave up 6 bases and V 1 base, and 2 bases lay outside the gene matches. Germline CDR1 and CDR2: SGHNT and YENEEA. CDR3 in DNA: TGTGCCAGCAGCTTAGTAGCGGGAGGGCTCGAGCAGTACTTC. Protein product: CASSLVAGGLEQYF.

This clonotype was picked up many times. V gene TRBV12-3 or TRBV12-4 combines with J gene TRBJ1-5; TRBD1 matches at 8 bases. The CDR3 consists of 13 residues. The trim removed 8 bases at V and 7 bases at J, leaving 7 bases unmatched. CDR3 amino acids: CASHPGGGQPQHF. CDR3 DNA: TGTGCCAGCCACCCAGGGGGCGGACAGCCCCAGCATTTT.

This clonotype was counted at least ten times. The chain uses TRBV29-1 and TRBJ2-3; no reliable D call. CDR3 length: 13 amino acids. V was cut by 0 bases and J by 4 bases, with 8 bases left in between. Germline V lookup: CDR1 SQVTM, CDR2 ANQGSEA. The CDR3 loop is CSVEDSGPDTQYF. The CDR3 nucleotides are TGCAGCGTTGAAGACAGTGGCCCAGATACGCAGTATTTT.

This clonotype came up many times. The chain employs TRBV20-1 and TRBJ2-3, with D unresolved. Deletions cut 8 bases from V and 0 bases from J, with 12 bases between. Germline-derived CDR1 and CDR2 are DFQATT and SNEGSKA (reference sequence). This CDR3 comprises 13 residues. CDR3 DNA: TGCAGTCCCTTCACTTCTAGCACAGATACGCAGTATTTT. Its protein is CSPFTSSTDTQYF.

This clonotype was seen at least ten times. The chain has TRBV10-3 and TRBJ2-3; D is unclear. V lost 8 bases to trimming and J lost 3 bases, with 6 bases between them. This CDR3 is 11 amino acids long. Germline-derived CDR1 and CDR2 are ENHRY and SYGVKD. The CDR3 region has the DNA TGTGCCATCGGTGGTACAGATACGCAGTATTTT. Amino acid sequence: CAIGGTDTQYF.

This clonotype was counted ten times or more. The chain combines TRBV12-3 or TRBV12-4 with TRBJ2-1; 13 bases map to TRBD2. Germline trimming cut 7 bases from V and 2 bases from J; bases unmatched to any gene: 8. The CDR3 runs to 17 residues. The CDR3 nucleotides are TGTGCCAGCACCCTTTCAGGGACTAGCGGGACCTACAATGAGCAGTTCTTC. Translation: CASTLSGTSGTYNEQFF.

This clonotype was recorded many times. V and J are TRBV24-1 and TRBJ1-2, with 10 bases fitting TRBD1. The CDR3 is made up of 12 amino acids. Germline loops: CDR1 KGHDR, CDR2 SFDVKD. Trimming removed 9 bases from V and 5 bases from J; junction bases left unmatched: 2. In DNA, the CDR3 is TGTGCCACCCGGGACAGGGGTTATGGCTACACCTTC. Protein: CATRDRGYGYTF.